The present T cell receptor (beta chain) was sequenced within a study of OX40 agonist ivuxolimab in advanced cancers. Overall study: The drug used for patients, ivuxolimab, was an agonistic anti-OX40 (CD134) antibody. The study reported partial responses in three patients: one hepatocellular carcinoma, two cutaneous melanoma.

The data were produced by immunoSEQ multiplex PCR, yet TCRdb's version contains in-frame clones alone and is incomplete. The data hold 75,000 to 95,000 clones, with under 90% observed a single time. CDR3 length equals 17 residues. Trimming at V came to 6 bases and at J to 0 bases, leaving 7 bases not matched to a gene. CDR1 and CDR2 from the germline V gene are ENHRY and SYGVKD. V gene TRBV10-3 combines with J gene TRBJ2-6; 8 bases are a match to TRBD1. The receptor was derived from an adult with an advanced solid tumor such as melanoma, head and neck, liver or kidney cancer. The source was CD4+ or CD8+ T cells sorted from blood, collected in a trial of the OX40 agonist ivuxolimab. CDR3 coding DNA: TGTGCCATCAGACCGGGACAGGCAGACTCTGGGGCCAACGTCCTGACTTTC. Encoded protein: CAIRPGQADSGANVLTF.